This entry lists 24 T cell receptor beta chains sequenced from one sample in a study of blood T cell repertoires in COVID-19. The protocol was immunoSEQ multiplex PCR, while the TCRdb copy is restricted to in-frame clones and leaves out a portion. The repertoire consists of about 210,000 clones, with about nine tenths occurring once and the leading ten covering around 4.8%. The sequenced sample consisted of peripheral blood. These receptor sequences come from a woman aged 40 to 50 with acute or convalescent COVID-19.

This chain's CDR3 is CASSLASAHNEQFF. CDR3 coding DNA: TGCGCCAGCAGCTTGGCTAGCGCCCACAATGAGCAGTTCTTC. The rearrangement joins TRBV5-1 to TRBJ2-1, with TRBD2 as a possible D gene (6 bases). Germline V gene sequence: CDR1 SGHRS, CDR2 YFSETQ. This CDR3 has 14 residues. The V and J ends lost 0 bases and 5 bases respectively, with 9 bases between them.

This chain uses TRBV5-1 with TRBJ2-2; tentative D call: TRBD1 (6 bases). The CDR3 consists of 16 residues. In germline, CDR1 is SGHRS, CDR2 YFSETQ. Trimming left V 4 bases short and J 2 bases short, with 15 bases between. The CDR3 DNA is TGCGCCAGCAGCCGGAACGGACAGACCAACACCGGGGAGCTGTTTTTT. Its protein product is CASSRNGQTNTGELFF.

The genes are TRBV5-1 and TRBJ1-6; D not certain. From germline, CDR1 is SGHRS and CDR2 YFSETQ. This CDR3 region has 15 residues. V was pared by 6 bases and J by 6 bases, with 16 bases between. The CDR3 sequence: CASTLEGQVNSPLHF. The CDR3 nucleotides read TGCGCCAGCACCCTTGAAGGTCAGGTTAATTCACCCCTCCACTTT.

The V call is TRBV27, the J call TRBJ1-5; D possibly corresponds to TRBD1 (6 bases). The germline V gene encodes CDR1 MNHEY and CDR2 SMNVEV (reference sequence). Trimming pared 1 base from V and 2 bases from J, leaving 21 bases between. This CDR3 region has 19 residues. As DNA, the CDR3 is TGTGCCAGCAGTTTATTAGCAGGGGCCGGCCCATCGGGCAATCAGCCCCAGCATTTT. It specifies CASSLLAGAGPSGNQPQHF.

This clone was picked up one time. The chain is built from TRBV10-1 and TRBJ2-1, with 7 bases fitting TRBD1. Losses at the gene ends were 4 bases for V and 4 bases for J; bases not matched to a gene: 7. Germline CDR1 WNHNN, CDR2 SYGVQD (reference sequence). This CDR3 has 15 residues. CDR3 in DNA: TGCGCCAGCAGTGGCGACAGGGTCGGGTACAATGAGCAGTTCTTC. This sequence encodes CASSGDRVGYNEQFF.

This sequence joins TRBV24-1 and TRBJ2-3; D not certain. Trimming removed 4 bases at V and 6 bases at J, with 7 bases between. Germline V lookup: CDR1 KGHDR, CDR2 SFDVKD. CDR3 length equals 12 residues. CDR3 in DNA: TGTGCCACCAGTGACCCCCTCGATACGCAGTATTTT. This translates into CATSDPLDTQYF.

In DNA, the CDR3 is TGTGCCAGCAGCCCGGACAGGGGCAATCAGCCCCAGCATTTT. Its protein is CASSPDRGNQPQHF. The chain has TRBV6-2 or TRBV6-3 and TRBJ1-5; 8 bases align to TRBD1. This CDR3 has 14 residues. The J segment lost 2 bases and the V segment lost 6 bases, leaving 3 bases of the junction unmatched. CDR1 and CDR2 from the germline V gene are MNHEY and SVGEGT.

V is TRBV19 and J is TRBJ1-1, with 7 bases aligning to TRBD1. CDR1 is LNHDA and CDR2 is SQIVND in the germline V gene (reference sequence). V lost 5 bases and J lost 5; bases outside the gene matches: 8. The CDR3 runs to 14 residues. CDR3 in amino acids: CASSYRGGLTEAFF. DNA for the CDR3: TGTGCCAGTAGTTACAGGGGAGGATTGACTGAAGCTTTCTTT. The full variable domain, with the rest looked up from reference TRBV19 and TRBJ1-1, is DGGITQSPKYLFRKEGQNVTLSCEQNLNHDAMYWYRQDPGQGLRLIYYSQIVNDFQKGDIAEGYSVSREKKESFPLTVTSAQKNPTAFYLCASSYRGGLTEAFFGQGTRLTVV.

The V call is TRBV27, the J call TRBJ1-5, with D uncertain. Per germline, CDR1 MNHEY and CDR2 SMNVEV (reference sequence). Trimming cost V 3 bases and J 5 bases, with 11 bases left between them. This CDR3 comprises 14 residues. The chain's CDR3 is CASSLRQQDQPQHF. DNA of the CDR3: TGTGCCAGCAGTTTGAGGCAGCAAGATCAGCCCCAGCATTTT.

This rearrangement joins TRBV24-1 to TRBJ1-5, with no clear D. The CDR3 loop spans 13 amino acids. With 1 base removed from V and 4 bases from J, the gap between germline ends came to 4 bases. CDR1 and CDR2 (germline): KGHDR, SFDVKD. The CDR3 nucleotides are TGTGCCACCAGTGATTTCGTTAATCAGCCCCAGCATTTT. Its translation: CATSDFVNQPQHF.

The V gene is TRBV18, the J gene TRBJ1-3, with a possible D match to TRBD1 (6 bases). This CDR3 region has 17 residues. The germline V and J ends were trimmed by 2 bases and 0 bases, with 14 bases remaining between them. Germline loops: CDR1 KGHSH, CDR2 LQKENI. CDR3 region: CASSPTGSISSGNTIYF. The CDR3 DNA reads TGTGCCAGCTCACCAACAGGGAGTATCAGCTCTGGAAACACCATATATTTT. The full variable domain, with the rest looked up from reference TRBV18 and TRBJ1-3, is NAGVMQNPRHLVRRRGQEARLRCSPMKGHSHVYWYRQLPEEGLKFMVYLQKENIIDESGMPKERFSAEFPKEGPSILRIQQVVRGDSAAYFCASSPTGSISSGNTIYFGEGSWLTVV.

V is TRBV10-2 and J is TRBJ1-1; D ambiguous. CDR3 length equals 13 residues. Germline assignment: CDR1 WSHSY and CDR2 SAAADI. V was pared by 6 bases and J by 0 bases, with 8 bases between. This CDR3 reads CASRLYMNTEAFF. CDR3 DNA sequence: TGCGCCAGCAGGCTTTACATGAACACTGAAGCTTTCTTT.

This chain connects TRBV29-1 to TRBJ1-2; possible D gene TRBD1, 5 bases. Germline V CDR1 and CDR2: SQVTM, ANQGSEA. The V end lost 7 bases, the J end lost 6 bases, and 18 bases lay between the germline ends. The CDR3 is 13 residues long. In DNA, the CDR3 is TGCAGCGCCTTATCGCCGGGGGTAGATGGCTACACCTTC. Translated, it gives CSALSPGVDGYTF.

The chain couples TRBV3-1 (or the pseudogene TRBV3-2) to TRBJ1-1; D possibly corresponds to TRBD1 (5 bases). The CDR3 is made up of 14 amino acids. The V end lost 7 bases, the J end lost 3 bases, and 15 bases lay between the germline ends. The V gene's germline CDR1 is LGHDT and CDR2 YNNKEL (reference sequence). In nucleotides, the CDR3 is TGTGCCAGCAAGAGGCCAGGGAGGGACACTGAAGCTTTCTTT. Its protein product is CASKRPGRDTEAFF.

The sample holds one count of this clone. The chain recombines TRBV14 with TRBJ2-5, with 9 bases matching TRBD2. The CDR3 runs 14 residues. After removal of 7 bases from V and 4 bases from J, the junction contained 7 bases not matched to a gene. Germline CDR1 reads SGHDN; CDR2 reads FVKESK. The CDR3 bases are TGTGCCAGCACCCCATTTAGCGGGGGAGAGACCCAGTACTTC. Amino acids: CASTPFSGGETQYF.

This chain joins TRBV4-1 and TRBJ1-1; D is perhaps TRBD1 (5 bases). The V end lost 4 bases, the J end lost 6 bases, and 18 bases lay between the germline ends. The CDR3 has 15 amino acids. Germline V gene lookup returns CDR1 MGHRA and CDR2 YSYEKL. CDR3: CASSLRTTGGAEAFF. The CDR3 coding sequence is TGCGCCAGCAGCCTGCGGACCACTGGAGGGGCTGAAGCTTTCTTT.

The rearrangement uses TRBV4-1 and TRBJ1-2, with 9 bases lining up with TRBD1. Trimming at V came to 1 base and at J to 1 base, leaving 7 bases not matched to a gene. The germline CDR1 and CDR2 sequences are MGHRA and YSYEKL. CDR3 length equals 17 residues. CDR3 nucleotides: TGCGCCAGCAGCCAAGCTCGGGACAGGGATCGTAACTATGGCTACACCTTC. It is translated as CASSQARDRDRNYGYTF.

As regards this clone: One end of the junction varies from germline; a read error may be responsible. The V gene is TRBV6-4, the J gene TRBJ2-1; 8 nucleotides align to TRBD2. The CDR3 loop spans 18 amino acids. In germline, CDR1 is MRHNA, CDR2 SNTAGT. CDR3 DNA: TGTGCCAGTAGTGACTCTGGCCTAACCGGGGGGGCTTCGTCTGAGCAGTTCTTC. Translating it yields CASSDSGLTGGASSEQFF.

This sequence joins TRBV19 and TRBJ2-1; D remains unclear. CDR1 LNHDA and CDR2 SQIVND come from the germline V gene (reference sequence). The CDR3 runs 15 residues. Trimming left V 0 bases short and J 2 bases short, with 8 bases between. This CDR3 reads CASSIEQRAYNEQFF. The CDR3 bases are TGTGCCAGTAGTATAGAACAGAGAGCCTACAATGAGCAGTTCTTC.

The rearrangement joins TRBV2 to TRBJ1-1; no definite D call. This CDR3 comprises 13 residues. Germline-derived CDR1 and CDR2 are SNHLY and FYNNEI. V shed 4 bases and J shed 7 bases, with 13 bases lying between them. CDR3 protein: CASSVPGYDEAFF. CDR3 nucleotide sequence: TGTGCCAGCAGTGTACCGGGGTATGATGAAGCTTTCTTT.

The genes are TRBV6-1 and TRBJ1-1, with D perhaps TRBD1 (5 bases). Germline CDR1 and CDR2: MNHNS and SASEGT. Trimming cost V 3 bases and J 0 bases, with 8 bases left between them. The CDR3 has 14 amino acids. DNA for the CDR3: TGTGCCAGCAGTGATTGGGGGGTGAACACTGAAGCTTTCTTT. Translation: CASSDWGVNTEAFF.

V and J are TRBV30 and TRBJ1-6, with D tentatively TRBD1 (6 bases). The CDR3 runs 14 residues. Germline V gene data show CDR1 as GTSNPN and CDR2 as SVGIG (reference sequence). Trimming removed 1 base from V and 5 bases from J, with 9 bases in between. For the CDR3, the DNA is TGTGCCTGGAGTGACAGGGACCATAATTCACCCCTCCACTTT. Encoded protein: CAWSDRDHNSPLHF.

The chain links TRBV15 to TRBJ2-3; 12 bases fit TRBD1. The J segment lost 3 bases and the V segment lost 3 bases, leaving 4 bases of the junction unmatched. Germline assignment: CDR1 LNHNV and CDR2 YYDKDF (reference sequence). The CDR3 is 16 residues long. The CDR3 loop reads CATSRRDRGRTDTQYF. CDR3 nucleotide sequence: TGTGCCACCAGCAGGAGGGACAGGGGGCGGACAGATACGCAGTATTTT.

J is TRBJ1-1 and V is TRBV10-3; D is uncertain. V lost 0 bases to trimming and J lost 3 bases, with 8 bases between them. Germline V lookup: CDR1 ENHRY, CDR2 SYGVKD. The CDR3 loop spans 14 amino acids. CDR3 bases: TGTGCCATCAGTGAGTCAGGCGACTACACTGAAGCTTTCTTT. Residues: CAISESGDYTEAFF.